Given below is one T cell receptor (beta chain) in context. Its antigen remains unidentified. Base qualities are not provided; no much larger clone lies one nucleotide away. TCR beta VDJ combination and CDR3 sequence profiling used genomic DNA as the template. An Illumina HiSeq 2000 was the platform used for TCR repertoire sequencing. As for the authors' bioinformatics: Repertoire assessment relied on Simpson's diversity index, CDR3 size and DJ length profiles, and TRBV/TRBJ rearrangement plots. The most abundant DNA sequence in the deep sequencing data was taken as the immunodominant clone. CDR3 amino acid sequences were checked for sharing across subjects and were also compared against the VDJdb database and published repertoires. In TCRdb, the public reads were trimmed at Q25 with fastp and aligned with MiXCR, with productive beta chains retained. Each CDR3 protein appears once, grouped with its most common genes and DNA. TCRdb, not the original authors, processed these V and J calls. The sample contains more than 150,000 distinct CDR3 sequences, more than 45% of them found a single time. In total, the top ten clones hold 8% to 10% of the sample.

These data come from a study of CD8+CD57+ T cells in acquired aplastic anemia listed by TCRdb under 2018. With respect to the entire study: Extracted DNA from sorted CD4+ and CD8+ cells averaged 3.2 ug, ranging from about 0.19 to 30 ug. CD8+CD57+ expansion was defined as a frequency above the mean frequency observed in healthy subjects. General findings and caveats noted by the study authors: Between patients and healthy controls, no significant difference in CD8+ Simpson's diversity was found (P=0.060). Fewer than 35 CD8+ CDR3 sequences were found to be shared between patients and controls, but these sequences appeared to be highly expressed in patients and within the immunodominant clones of the patients.

Patients chosen for sequencing had shown expansion of CD8+CD57+ cells by flow cytometry. All patients had severe acquired aplastic anemia diagnosed by International Study of Aplastic Anemia and Agranulocytosis and Camitta criteria. Patients had received no therapy at the time of blood sampling. The study deep-sequenced TCR repertoires of sorted CD4+ and CD8+ blood T cells from severe aplastic anemia patients and healthy subjects. Patients were enrolled in the USA under clinicaltrials.gov protocols 00001620, 01623167, 00001397, 00071045, 00081523 and 00961064. Ficoll-Paque density gradient centrifugation was used to isolate peripheral blood mononuclear cells. Before DNA extraction, CD4+ and CD8+ T cells were sorted with FACS or magnetic beads. V is reduced by 8 bases and J by 5 bases, leaving a spacing of 18 bases between them. The CDR3 contains 13 residues, cysteine and phenylalanine counted. The DNA shown is the 39-base CDR3, in frame from base 1. The germline V gene encodes CDR1 DFQATT and CDR2 SNEGSKA (reference sequence).

Specimen: sorted CD4+, CD8+, or CD8+CD57+ T cells (not recorded which) from PBMCs. The sequence links TRBV20-1 to TRBJ2-5; the D call is tentative, TRBD1 or TRBD2, as each matches 6 bases. The clonotype was recovered from a human donor with aplastic anemia. The CDR3 reads CSTRPGGAETQYF. The nucleotide sequence reads as follows: TGCAGTACGAGACCCGGGGGCGCGGAGACCCAGTACTTC.